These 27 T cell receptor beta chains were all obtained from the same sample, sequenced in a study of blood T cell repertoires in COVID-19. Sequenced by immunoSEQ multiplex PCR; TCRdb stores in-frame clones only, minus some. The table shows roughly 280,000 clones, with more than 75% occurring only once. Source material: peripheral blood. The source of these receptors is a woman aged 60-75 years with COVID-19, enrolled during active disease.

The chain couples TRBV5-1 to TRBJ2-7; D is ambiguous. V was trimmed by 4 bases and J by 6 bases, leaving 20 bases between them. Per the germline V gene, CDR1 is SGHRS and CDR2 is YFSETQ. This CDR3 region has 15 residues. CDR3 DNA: TGCGCCAGCAGCCGGCAACGGCCCCCCGGCGGCGAGCAGTACTTC. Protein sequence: CASSRQRPPGGEQYF.

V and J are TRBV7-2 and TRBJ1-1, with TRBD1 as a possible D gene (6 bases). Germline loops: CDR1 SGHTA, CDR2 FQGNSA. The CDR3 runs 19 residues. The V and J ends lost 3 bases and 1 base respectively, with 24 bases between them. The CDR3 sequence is CASSFPAVGGAKGNTEAFF. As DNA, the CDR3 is TGTGCCAGCAGCTTTCCGGCGGTCGGGGGGGCAAAGGGGAACACTGAAGCTTTCTTT. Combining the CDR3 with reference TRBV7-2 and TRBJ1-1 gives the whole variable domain GAGVSQSPSNKVTEKGKDVELRCDPISGHTALYWYRQSLGQGLEFLIYFQGNSAPDKSGLPSDRFSAERTGGSVSTLTIQRTQQEDSAVYLCASSFPAVGGAKGNTEAFFGQGTRLTVV.

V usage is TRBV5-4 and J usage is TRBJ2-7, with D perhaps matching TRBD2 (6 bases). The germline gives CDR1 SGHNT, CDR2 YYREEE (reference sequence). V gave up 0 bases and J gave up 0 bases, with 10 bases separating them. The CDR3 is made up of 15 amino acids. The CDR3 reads CASSLEAGLSYEQYF. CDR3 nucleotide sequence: TGTGCCAGCAGCTTGGAGGCGGGACTCTCCTACGAGCAGTACTTC.

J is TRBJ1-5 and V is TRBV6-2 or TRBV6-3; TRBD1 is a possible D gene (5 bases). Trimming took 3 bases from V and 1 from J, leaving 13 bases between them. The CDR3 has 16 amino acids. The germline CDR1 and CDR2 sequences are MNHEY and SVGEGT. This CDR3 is CASSYGAGGSNQPQHF. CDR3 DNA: TGTGCCAGCAGTTATGGGGCCGGGGGGAGCAATCAGCCCCAGCATTTT.

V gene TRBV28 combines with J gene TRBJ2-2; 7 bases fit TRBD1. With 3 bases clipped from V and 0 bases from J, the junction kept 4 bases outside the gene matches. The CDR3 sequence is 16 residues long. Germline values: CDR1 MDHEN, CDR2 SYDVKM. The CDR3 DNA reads TGTGCCAGCAGTTTTTACAGGGGAACGAACACCGGGGAGCTGTTTTTT. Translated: CASSFYRGTNTGELFF.

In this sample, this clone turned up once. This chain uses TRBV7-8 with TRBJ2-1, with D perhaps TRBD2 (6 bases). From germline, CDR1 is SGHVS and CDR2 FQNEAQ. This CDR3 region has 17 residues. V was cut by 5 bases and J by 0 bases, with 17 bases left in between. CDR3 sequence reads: CASSRMRGPSSYNEQFF. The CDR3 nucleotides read TGTGCCAGCAGCCGTATGCGGGGACCTAGCTCCTACAATGAGCAGTTCTTC.

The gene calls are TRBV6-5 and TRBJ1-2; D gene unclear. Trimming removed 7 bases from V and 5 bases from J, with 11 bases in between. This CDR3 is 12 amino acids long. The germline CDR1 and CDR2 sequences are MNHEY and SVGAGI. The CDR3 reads CASKPGLYGYTF. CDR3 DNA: TGTGCCAGCAAGCCGGGATTGTATGGCTACACCTTC.

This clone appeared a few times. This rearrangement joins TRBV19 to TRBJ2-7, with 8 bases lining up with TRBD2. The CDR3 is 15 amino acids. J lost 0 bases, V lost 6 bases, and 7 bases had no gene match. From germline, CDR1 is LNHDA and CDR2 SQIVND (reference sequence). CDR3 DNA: TGTGCCAGTAGCCGACTAGCGCGGGCCTCCTACGAGCAGTACTTC. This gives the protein CASSRLARASYEQYF.

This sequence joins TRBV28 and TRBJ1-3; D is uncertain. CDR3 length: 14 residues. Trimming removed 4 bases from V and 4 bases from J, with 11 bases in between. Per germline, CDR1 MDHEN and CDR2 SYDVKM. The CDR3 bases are TGTGCCAGCAGTTCCCCCGGAGGAGGAAACACCATATATTTT. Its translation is CASSSPGGGNTIYF.

The CDR3 DNA reads TGTGCCAGCATGAGACAGGGTTATGGCTACACCTTC. This translates into CASMRQGYGYTF. This sequence joins TRBV6-5 and TRBJ1-2; 7 bases are a match to TRBD1. From germline, CDR1 is MNHEY and CDR2 SVGAGI. The length of the CDR3 is 12 residues. With 7 bases clipped from V and 5 bases from J, the junction kept 4 bases outside the gene matches.

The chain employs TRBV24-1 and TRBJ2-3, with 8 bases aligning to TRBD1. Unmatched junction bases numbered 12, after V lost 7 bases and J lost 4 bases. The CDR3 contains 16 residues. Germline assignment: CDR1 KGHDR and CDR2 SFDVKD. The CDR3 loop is CATSSVVDRASDTQYF. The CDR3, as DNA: TGTGCCACCAGCTCCGTTGTGGACAGGGCTTCAGATACGCAGTATTTT.

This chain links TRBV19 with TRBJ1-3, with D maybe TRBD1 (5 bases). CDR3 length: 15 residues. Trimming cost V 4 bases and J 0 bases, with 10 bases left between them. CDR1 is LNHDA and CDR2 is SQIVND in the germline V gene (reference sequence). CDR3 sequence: CASSTDRVSGNTIYF. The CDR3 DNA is TGTGCCAGTAGTACTGACAGAGTCTCTGGAAACACCATATATTTT.

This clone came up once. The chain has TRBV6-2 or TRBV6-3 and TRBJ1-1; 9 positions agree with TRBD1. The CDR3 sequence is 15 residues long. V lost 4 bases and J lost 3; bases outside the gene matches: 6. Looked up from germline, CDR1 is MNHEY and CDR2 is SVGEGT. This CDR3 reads CASSFNRGLDTEAFF. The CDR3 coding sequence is TGTGCCAGCAGTTTCAACAGGGGGCTGGACACTGAAGCTTTCTTT.

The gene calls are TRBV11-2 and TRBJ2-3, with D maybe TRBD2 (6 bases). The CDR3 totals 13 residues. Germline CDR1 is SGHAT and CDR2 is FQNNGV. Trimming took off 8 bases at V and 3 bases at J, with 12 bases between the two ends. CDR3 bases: TGTGCCAGCGGAGGGGCCGCAACAGATACGCAGTATTTT. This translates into CASGGAATDTQYF.

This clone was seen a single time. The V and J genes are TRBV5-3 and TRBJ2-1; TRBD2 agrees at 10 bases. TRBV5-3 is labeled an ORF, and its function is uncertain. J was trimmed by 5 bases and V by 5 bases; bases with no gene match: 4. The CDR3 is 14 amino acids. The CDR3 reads CARRLAGGDNEQFF. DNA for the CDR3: TGTGCCAGAAGGTTAGCGGGAGGAGACAATGAGCAGTTCTTC.

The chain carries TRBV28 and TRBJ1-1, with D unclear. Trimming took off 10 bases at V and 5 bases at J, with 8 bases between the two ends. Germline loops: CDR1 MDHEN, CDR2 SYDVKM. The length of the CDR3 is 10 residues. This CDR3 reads CATRRTEAFF. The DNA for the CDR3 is TGTGCCACCAGACGGACTGAAGCTTTCTTT.

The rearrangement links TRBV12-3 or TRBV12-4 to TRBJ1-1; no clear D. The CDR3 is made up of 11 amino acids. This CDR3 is CATREATEAFF. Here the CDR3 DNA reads TGTGCAACCCGGGAGGCCACTGAAGCTTTCTTT.

In nucleotides, the CDR3 is TGTGCCAGCAGCTCCCAGATAGCGGGAGGGCCTAGGAGTGAGCAGTTCTTC. Translation: CASSSQIAGGPRSEQFF. The chain links TRBV7-2 to TRBJ2-1; 11 nucleotides align to TRBD2. The CDR3 runs 17 residues. Trimming at V came to 4 bases and at J to 9 bases, leaving 14 bases not matched to a gene. Germline V gives CDR1 SGHTA, CDR2 FQGNSA.

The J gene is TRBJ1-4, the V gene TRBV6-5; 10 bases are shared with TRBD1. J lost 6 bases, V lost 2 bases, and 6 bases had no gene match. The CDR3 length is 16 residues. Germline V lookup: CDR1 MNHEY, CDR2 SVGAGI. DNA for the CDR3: TGTGCCAGCAGTTACCAGGTGGACAGGGGGTATGAAAAACTGTTTTTT. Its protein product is CASSYQVDRGYEKLFF.

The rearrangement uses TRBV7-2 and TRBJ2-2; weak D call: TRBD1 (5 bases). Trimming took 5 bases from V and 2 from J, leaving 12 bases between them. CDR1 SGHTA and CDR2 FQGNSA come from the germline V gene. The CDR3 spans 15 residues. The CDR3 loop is CASSTRGANTGELFF. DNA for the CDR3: TGTGCCAGCAGCACCCGTGGGGCTAACACCGGGGAGCTGTTTTTT. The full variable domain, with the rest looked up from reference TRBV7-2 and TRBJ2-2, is GAGVSQSPSNKVTEKGKDVELRCDPISGHTALYWYRQSLGQGLEFLIYFQGNSAPDKSGLPSDRFSAERTGGSVSTLTIQRTQQEDSAVYLCASSTRGANTGELFFGEGSRLTVL.

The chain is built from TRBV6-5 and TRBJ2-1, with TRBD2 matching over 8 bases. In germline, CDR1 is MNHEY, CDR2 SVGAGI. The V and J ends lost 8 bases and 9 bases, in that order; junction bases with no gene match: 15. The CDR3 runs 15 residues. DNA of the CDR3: TGTGCCAGCGAGAAGACCGGGACTAGAGGGGGTGAGCAGTTCTTC. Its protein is CASEKTGTRGGEQFF.

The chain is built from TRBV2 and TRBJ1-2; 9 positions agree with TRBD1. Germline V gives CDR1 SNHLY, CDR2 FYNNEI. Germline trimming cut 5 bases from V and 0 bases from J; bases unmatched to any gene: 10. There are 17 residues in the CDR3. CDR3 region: CASSRTGALATNYGYTF. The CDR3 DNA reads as TGTGCCAGCAGTCGGACAGGGGCCCTCGCCACTAACTATGGCTACACCTTC.

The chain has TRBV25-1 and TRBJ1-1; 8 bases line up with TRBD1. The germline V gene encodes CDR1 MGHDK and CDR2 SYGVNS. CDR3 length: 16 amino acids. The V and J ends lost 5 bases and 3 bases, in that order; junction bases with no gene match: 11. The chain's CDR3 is CASSRRAGGMYTEAFF. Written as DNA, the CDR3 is TGTGCCAGCAGTCGAAGGGCAGGGGGCATGTACACTGAAGCTTTCTTT.

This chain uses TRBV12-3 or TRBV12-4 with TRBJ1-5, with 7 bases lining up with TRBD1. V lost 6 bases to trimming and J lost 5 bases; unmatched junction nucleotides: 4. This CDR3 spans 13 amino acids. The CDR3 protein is CASSRDRHQPQHF. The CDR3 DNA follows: TGTGCCAGCAGCCGGGACAGACATCAGCCCCAGCATTTT.

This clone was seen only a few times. For the CDR3, the DNA is TGTGCCAGCAGTGAACGGCAGGGGCCAAACACCATATATTTT. The encoded protein is CASSERQGPNTIYF. The V gene is TRBV6-1, the J gene TRBJ1-3; a possible D gene is TRBD1 (6 bases). There are 14 residues in the CDR3. Between the trimmed V and J ends, which lost 2 bases and 6 bases, there was a span of 11 bases. The germline V gene encodes CDR1 MNHNS and CDR2 SASEGT.

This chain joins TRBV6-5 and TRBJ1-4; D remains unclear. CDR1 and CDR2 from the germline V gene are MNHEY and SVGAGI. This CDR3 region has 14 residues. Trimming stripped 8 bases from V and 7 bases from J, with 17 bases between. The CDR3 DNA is TGTGCCAGCCGGAGTCTGGGAGTCGGTGAAAAACTGTTTTTT. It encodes CASRSLGVGEKLFF.

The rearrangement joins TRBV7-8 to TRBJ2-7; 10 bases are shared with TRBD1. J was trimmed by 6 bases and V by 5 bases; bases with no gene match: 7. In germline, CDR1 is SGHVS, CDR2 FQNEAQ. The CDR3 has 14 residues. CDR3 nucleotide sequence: TGTGCCAGCAGCCTAAAGACAGGGGGCCCCGAGCAGTACTTC. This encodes CASSLKTGGPEQYF. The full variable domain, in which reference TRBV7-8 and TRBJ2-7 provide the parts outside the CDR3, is GAGVSQSPRYKVAKRGQDVALRCDPISGHVSLFWYQQALGQGPEFLTYFQNEAQLDKSGLPSDRFFAERPEGSVSTLKIQRTQQEDSAVYLCASSLKTGGPEQYFGPGTRLTVT.